The present TCR beta chain was sequenced within a study of regulatory T cells in long-lasting Graves disease. V shed 3 bases and J shed 6 bases, with 12 bases lying between them. This CDR3 has 14 residues. Germline CDR1 is MDHEN and CDR2 is SYDVKM. The time point here: newly diagnosed GD, antithyroid drugs for less than 3 months. There was RNA extracted from PBMCs, and the TCR library was made from it. This clonotype was counted at least ten times. The antigen is not known. General observations from the study: The study found TRBV28, TRBJ1-2 and TRBJ2-5 favored in persistent disease. Persistent patients had a count of shared public clonotypes (more than 2,500) that exceeded that of new patients (around 910).

TCR beta libraries were built with iRepertoire HTBI primers and Arm-PCR of CDR3 regions. TCRdb ran MiXCR on the multiplex PCR reads and lists one entry per CDR3 protein. The data show 550,000 to 700,000 distinct CDR3 sequences, 15% to 20% seen once. This sample was also put to use in a study of T cells in Graves' hyperthyroidism and ophthalmopathy. That source reports: The HTBI set primed first-round TCR CDR3 RT-PCR.

The rearrangement links TRBV28 to TRBJ2-1; D is uncertain. This material consisted of peripheral blood mononuclear cells (PBMCs), taken at new diagnosis, from a patient treated with antithyroid drugs. This receptor was taken from a man between 18 and 35 years old with Graves disease. CDR3 amino acids: CASSLANRANEQFF. The CDR3 region has the DNA TGTGCCAGCAGTTTGGCGAACCGAGCCAATGAGCAGTTCTTC.